The clone carrying this TCR beta chain showed up just a few times. Its antigen is as yet unknown. A single record per CDR3 protein comes from TCRdb applying MiXCR to the RT-PCR reads. The sample contains a few hundred thousand distinct CDR3 sequences, approximately 21% of which appear only once. This specimen comes from a study of response to subunit inactivated influenza vaccine. Study-level points and caveats: The authors offered the suggestion that each seasonal influenza vaccination recruits few new T cells.

The V gene's germline CDR1 is DFQATT and CDR2 SNEGSKA (reference sequence). The CDR3 sequence is 15 residues long. V lost 5 bases to trimming and J lost 5 bases; unmatched junction nucleotides: 8. The chain links TRBV20-1 to TRBJ2-3; 12 positions agree with TRBD2. This specimen was PBMCs from blood, taken 21 months after vaccination. The clonotype originates from a man aged 45 to 75 who received an inactivated influenza vaccine. Written as DNA, the CDR3 is TGCAGTGCTCGCAGACTAGCGGGAGAGAAAGATACGCAGTATTTT. It translates to CSARRLAGEKDTQYF.